This T cell receptor beta chain originates from a study of Ad26.COV2.S vaccination and SARS-CoV-2 variants (dated by TCRdb to the early 2020s). General notes on the study: Vaccine-arm donors were drawn from COV1001, a multicentre, randomized, double-blind, placebo-controlled phase I-IIa trial of Ad26.COV2.S in healthy adults. A total of some 30 samples were included in the TCR-sequenced set, comprising some 20 Ad26.COV2.S vaccine recipients, 5 placebo recipients and 8 SARS-CoV-2 convalescent individuals. Blinding of investigators to trial group allocation was maintained during experiments and outcome assessment. Trial participants were randomized into five groups of five, in which low-dose or high-dose Ad26.COV2.S was given once or twice, or placebo was given on both occasions. TCRbeta repertoire sequencing was used to assess the specificity and breadth of SARS-CoV-2-reactive T cell receptors after Ad26.COV2.S vaccination. Ad26.COV2.S was given intramuscularly at 5x10^10 or 1x10^11 viral particles, as a single shot or as two shots 56 days apart. What the authors observed across the whole study: Compared with placebo recipients, Ad26.COV2.S recipients showed higher spike-specific TCR breadth (P = 0.0014). Substantial breadth of spike-specific CD8+ and CD4+ T cell responses was reported after vaccination. The authors noted that the TCR breadth and depth analyses may have underestimated total T cell responses. Comparing responses between vaccine doses or regimens was not something the study was powered to do. Non-spike TCR breadth was comparable between vaccine and placebo recipients, consistent with the vaccine containing only spike.

The immunoSEQ Assay was the method used to sequence TCRbeta CDR3 regions. After extraction, genomic DNA underwent amplification by bias-controlled multiplex PCR, followed by high-throughput sequencing. Concerning the study's data processing: To quantify the absolute abundance of every unique TCRbeta CDR3 region, sequences were collapsed and filtered. T cell fraction was estimated by normalization of TCRbeta template counts to usable DNA, with usable DNA being measured through amplification of reference genes present in all nucleated cells. Repertoire TCRs were annotated as SARS-CoV-2-specific by exact matching of V gene, CDR3 amino acid sequence and J gene to a known reactive TCR set. The reference SARS-CoV-2 TCR set came from MIRA and was filtered for enrichment in COVID-19-positive ImmuneCODE repertoires, removing public or cross-reactive TCRs. Based on the MIRA antigens, annotated TCRs were further analysed at the level of specific ORF or position within ORF. Breadth was defined as the number of annotated unique rearrangements divided by the total number of unique productive rearrangements, and depth was defined as the summed frequency of the annotated unique rearrangements. Two-sided Wilcoxon rank-sum tests were used to compare TCR breadth between groups. TCRdb mirrors the immuneACCESS table, restricted to in-frame sequences. Some clones are absent from its copies; in checked studies, under half trace to an unresolved V gene, and the reason for the others is unknown. The DNA was the basis for D and trimming; V, J and clone size are from that table. This sample lists some 480,000 clones; about 83% were detected once. About 13% of the sample is in the top ten clones.

In the case of this clone: The specificity of this receptor is unknown. The input lacks base qualities; no much larger clone sits a single base away.

The treatment or condition label here, explained by the study, means: 19 received Ad26.COV2.S at low or high dose, single or two shots; 5 received placebo; per-sample allocation not given. Repertoires of vaccine and placebo recipients were sequenced from samples collected on day 63 after the first injection. In Cohort 1b, 20 to 25 adults aged 18-55 years were enrolled at a single site in Boston, USA, between 29 July and 7 August 2020. Ad26.COV2.S was a replication-incompetent adenovirus type 26 vector that expressed a prefusion-stabilized SARS-CoV-2 spike protein derived from the original Wuhan strain. This specimen consisted of peripheral blood, obtained in a trial of Ad26.COV2.S vaccine versus placebo. This TCR was recovered from a person between 18 and 65 years old who received the Ad26.COV2.S COVID-19 vaccine or a placebo.

The CDR3 region has the sequence CASSLDRGNTIYF. The sequenced DNA: TGTGCCAGCAGCTTGGATCGGGGAAACACCATATATTTT. Here the chain combines TRBV5-8 and TRBJ1-3, with the D gene too uncertain to name. V sheds 0 bases and J sheds 4 bases, leaving 5 bases between their ends. Sequences SGHTS (CDR1) and YDEGEE (CDR2) are obtained from the germline V gene. The CDR3, cysteine through phenylalanine, is 13 amino acids long. The kept DNA is CDR3 alone, 39 bases in frame from the first base.